The clone carrying this TCR beta chain was recorded a few times. Its antigen remains unknown. This sample stems from a study of T cells after yellow fever vaccination. Study background: It was SMART-Seq v4 Ultra Low Input that prepared the fractions with low cell numbers.

UMIs were added to TCR cDNA along with a universal primer site when it was made by 5'RACE template switching. TCRdb fed the 5' RACE reads into MiXCR, producing one record per CDR3 protein. The sample consists of 500,000 to 700,000 distinct CDR3 sequences, approximately 21% of them appearing once. Study-wide points: Weaker overall was a secondary response that nonetheless peaked faster, on day 5 versus 15. Once the booster was given, most primary-vaccination clones reappeared, at around 96% for CD4 and roughly 90% for CD8.

Germline V gene data show CDR1 as DFQATT and CDR2 as SNEGSKA (reference sequence). The CDR3 contains 14 residues. V was pared by 6 bases and J by 3 bases, with 18 bases between. Here the sequenced sample was PBMCs, taken 15 days after the yellow fever booster vaccination. This chain uses TRBV20-1 with TRBJ2-7; the D call may be TRBD1 or TRBD2 (5 bases each). The receptor was isolated from a man aged 25 to 40 who received the YFV17D yellow fever vaccine. The CDR3 loop is CSAATGTAGYEQYF. Here the CDR3 DNA reads TGCAGTGCGGCTACCGGGACCGCGGGCTACGAGCAGTACTTC.